A selection of T cell receptor beta chains follows, all from one sample in a study of neurological immune-mediated disorders. TCRdb fed the 5' RACE reads into MiXCR, producing one record per CDR3 protein. Of about 36,000 distinct CDR3 sequences listed, around 10% are singletons. Sequenced sample: PBMCs. The receptors derive from a man in his sixties with HTLV-1-associated myelopathy (HAM/TSP). CDR3s include the opening cysteine and the closing phenylalanine or tryptophan. The D gene is left open where the match is weak. The size entry is marked missing in some rows and otherwise reads once, few, many or a size class.

j_call d_call clone_size v_call cdr3_nt cdr3_aa
TRBJ2-3 TRBD2 many TRBV5-6 TGTGCCAGCGGCCGTTTGGCGGGAGGGGACACAGATACGCAGTATTTT CASGRLAGGDTDTQYF
TRBJ2-1 TRBD1 many TRBV6-5 TGTGCCAGCAGTCGACTCCCGGGACAGGCATACAATGAGCAGTTCTTC CASSRLPGQAYNEQFF
TRBJ1-1 NA NA TRBV9 TGTACCCGCAGTTCCCCCGGTGAAGCTTTCTTT CTRSSPGEAFF
TRBJ2-1 TRBD1 many TRBV15 TGTGCCACCAGCTTTCAGACAGGGGGCAAAGGTGAGCAGTTCTTC CATSFQTGGKGEQFF
TRBJ2-2 NA many TRBV3-1 TGTGCCAGCAGCCTGACAGGAGGCACCGGGGAGCTGTTTTTT CASSLTGGTGELFF
TRBJ2-7 NA many TRBV6-2/TRBV6-3 TGTGCCAGCAGCGGGGACGAACTTAGGGGTGTGCAGTACTTC CASSGDELRGVQYF
TRBJ2-5 NA many TRBV27 TGTGCCAGCAGTCACCTCCAAGAGACCCAGTACTTC CASSHLQETQYF
TRBJ2-5 NA many TRBV5-6 TGTGCCAGCAGCTTGGCCAACCAGATTCAAGAAGAGACCCAGTACTTC CASSLANQIQEETQYF
TRBJ2-7 NA many TRBV7-3 TGTGCCAGCAGCTTAACAGCGGATTCTTACGAGCAGTACTTC CASSLTADSYEQYF
TRBJ2-1 TRBD2 once TRBV20-1 TGCAGTGCTAGGGACCCGTCTAGCGGGAATGAGCAGTTCTTC CSARDPSSGNEQFF
TRBJ2-3 NA NA TRBV7-9 TGTGCCAGCAGCTTCTCGGATGGCACAGATACGCAGTATTTT CASSFSDGTDTQYF
TRBJ1-5 NA many TRBV20-1 TGCAGTGCTGACGTCATGGGGAACAATCAGCCCCAGCATTTT CSADVMGNNQPQHF
TRBJ2-1 NA medium-sized TRBV5-1 TGCGCCAGCAGCTTACAGGGTAATGAGCAGTTCTTC CASSLQGNEQFF
TRBJ2-7 NA many TRBV9 TGTGCCAGCCCCCACGAGCAGTACTTC CASPHEQYF
TRBJ2-5 NA many TRBV20-1 TGCAGTGCTCCTGAGTGGGAGACCCAGTACTTC CSAPEWETQYF
TRBJ2-1 NA many TRBV5-1 TGCGCCAGCAGCTTTGATAGGAACATCGACAATGAGCAGTTCTTC CASSFDRNIDNEQFF
TRBJ1-2 NA many TRBV6-5 TGTGCCAGCAGTTACTCGTTCCCCCTCGCAGATGGCTACACCTTC CASSYSFPLADGYTF
TRBJ1-4 NA NA TRBV19 TGTGCCAGTAGTAGTCGACAGTTTAGGGAAAAACTGTTTTTT CASSSRQFREKLFF
TRBJ2-3 TRBD2 many TRBV7-2 TGTGCCAGCAGCACACGGGCGGGAGATGCAGATACGCAGTATTTT CASSTRAGDADTQYF
TRBJ2-7 NA many TRBV5-1 TGCGCCAGCAGCTTCGACCTCACGACAGGCTCCTACGAGCAGTACTTC CASSFDLTTGSYEQYF
TRBJ2-2 NA many TRBV11-1 TGTGCCAGCAGCCCTCGGGGCCTCACAACCGGGGAGCTGTTTTTT CASSPRGLTTGELFF
TRBJ2-7 NA many TRBV28 TGTGCCAGCACCCCCCTGCGGGACCGTCGATACGAGCAGTACTTC CASTPLRDRRYEQYF
TRBJ2-7 NA many TRBV6-2/TRBV6-3 TGTGCCAGCAGTTACCTAGGTTTCGAGCAGTACTTC CASSYLGFEQYF
TRBJ2-3 NA many TRBV7-2 TGTGCCAGCAGCCACCGGGGAGGAGATACGCAGTATTTT CASSHRGGDTQYF
TRBJ2-5 NA many TRBV12-3/TRBV12-4 TGTGCCAGCAGTAGGGGGCAAGAGACCCAGTACTTC CASSRGQETQYF
TRBJ2-7 TRBD1 NA TRBV6-5 TGTGCCAGCAGACAGACAGGGGGCACGGGAGAGCAGTACTTC CASRQTGGTGEQYF
TRBJ1-1 NA NA TRBV7-9 TGTGCCAGCAGCTTAGACAGACGTCCTGAAGCTTTT CASSLDRRPEAF
TRBJ1-1 NA many TRBV6-5 TGTGCCAGCAGACAGGGTCCGTGGATCACTGAAGCTTTCTTT CASRQGPWITEAFF
TRBJ2-7 NA many TRBV20-1 TGCAGTGCTAGGACGGGAGCCCGCTACGAGCAGTACTTC CSARTGARYEQYF
TRBJ2-1 NA many TRBV6-1 TGTGCCAGCAAGACTGGCCCCTACAATGAGCAGTTCTTC CASKTGPYNEQFF
TRBJ2-3 TRBD2 many TRBV11-2 TGTGCCAGCAGCTTAGAGAGTAGCGGGAGTTATGGAGATACGCAGTATTTT CASSLESSGSYGDTQYF
TRBJ2-2 TRBD2 many TRBV9 TGTGCCAGCAGCGTCGCGGGAGGATTCACCGGGGAGCTGTTTTTT CASSVAGGFTGELFF
TRBJ1-2 NA many TRBV20-1 TGCAGTGCCCACGCGGGGAACTATGGCTACACCTTC CSAHAGNYGYTF
TRBJ1-1 NA many TRBV5-6 TGTGCCAGCAGCTTTGGGACTGAGAACACTGAAGCTTTCTTT CASSFGTENTEAFF
TRBJ2-3 TRBD2 NA TRBV5-5 TGTGCCAGCAGCTTGGAACTAGCGGGACGGCGGAATACGCAGTATTTT CASSLELAGRRNTQYF
TRBJ2-1 TRBD2 many TRBV20-1 TGCAGTGCTAGAGTTCTAGCGGGAGGGGAGCAGTTCTTC CSARVLAGGEQFF
TRBJ2-7 TRBD2 many TRBV6-5 TGTGCCAGCAGTTACCTGACTAGCGGGGCCTGGGAGCAGTACTTC CASSYLTSGAWEQYF
TRBJ1-2 NA many TRBV7-9 TGTGCCAGCAGTTTCCGCCCCACCGGAGGACAGAACTATGGCTACACCTTC CASSFRPTGGQNYGYTF
TRBJ1-5 NA many TRBV7-9 TGTGCCAGCAGCTTTTCAGGGAGCAATCAGCCCCAGCATTTT CASSFSGSNQPQHF
TRBJ1-1 TRBD1 many TRBV20-1 TGCAGTGCTAGAGACTACAGGGGACCTATGAACACTGAAGCTTTCTTT CSARDYRGPMNTEAFF
TRBJ1-5 NA many TRBV12-3/TRBV12-4 TGTGCCAGCGAGATACAGGGTACGGGTCAGCCCCAGCATTTT CASEIQGTGQPQHF
TRBJ2-7 TRBD1 many TRBV5-1 TGCGCCAGCAGCTATATGCCGGGACAGGGGGACTACGAGCAGTACTTC CASSYMPGQGDYEQYF
TRBJ1-6 NA many TRBV20-1 TGCAGTGCTAGTGTTACAGAAAATTCACCCCTCCACTTT CSASVTENSPLHF
TRBJ1-2 NA few TRBV5-1 TGCGCCAGCAGATTGGACACAAACTATGGCTACACCTTC CASRLDTNYGYTF
TRBJ2-2 NA NA TRBV5-1 TGCGCCATCAGCTCCTCCCAACCAGGGGACACCTGGGAGCTGTTTTTT CAISSSQPGDTWELFF
TRBJ2-1 TRBD2 NA TRBV7-8 TGTGCCAGCAGCTTAGCGCGGCTTGGGGGACTAGCGGGAGGGAACTCCTACAATGAGCAGTTCTTC CASSLARLGGLAGGNSYNEQFF
TRBJ1-5 NA many TRBV2 TGTGCCAGCAGTCCAGGGGGCAATCAGCCCCAGCATTTT CASSPGGNQPQHF
TRBJ2-1 NA many TRBV20-1 TGCAGTGCTAGAAAGGGACCGTACAATGAGCAGTTCTTC CSARKGPYNEQFF
TRBJ1-2 NA few TRBV12-3/TRBV12-4 TGTGCCAGCAGTAGACAAGGCCCCGATGGAGGCTACACCTTC CASSRQGPDGGYTF
TRBJ1-1 TRBD1 once TRBV6-6 TGTGCCAGTAGTTCACCTCCGACAGGGTACGGTTCTGAAGCTTTCTTT CASSSPPTGYGSEAFF
TRBJ2-7 NA many TRBV5-1 TGCGCCAGCAGCCCGGGAGGGACAGGGAACTACGAGCAGTACTTC CASSPGGTGNYEQYF
TRBJ2-1 NA many TRBV5-6 TGTGCCAGCAGCTTGGTTTACCCAGGAAGGGGTGAGCAGTTCTTC CASSLVYPGRGEQFF
TRBJ2-7 NA many TRBV12-3/TRBV12-4 TGTGCCAGCAGTTTGGAGGGGGAGCGCGAGCAGTACTTC CASSLEGEREQYF